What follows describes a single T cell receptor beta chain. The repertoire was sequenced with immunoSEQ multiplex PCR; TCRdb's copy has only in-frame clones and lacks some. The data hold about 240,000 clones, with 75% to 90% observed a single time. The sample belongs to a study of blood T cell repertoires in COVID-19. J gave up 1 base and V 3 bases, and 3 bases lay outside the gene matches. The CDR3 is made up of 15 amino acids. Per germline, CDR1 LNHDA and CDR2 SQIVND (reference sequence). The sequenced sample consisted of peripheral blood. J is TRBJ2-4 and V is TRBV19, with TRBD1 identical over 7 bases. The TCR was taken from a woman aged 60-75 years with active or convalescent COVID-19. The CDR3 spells CASSIRGYAKNIQYF. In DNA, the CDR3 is TGTGCCAGTAGTATCAGGGGGTATGCCAAAAACATTCAGTACTTC.